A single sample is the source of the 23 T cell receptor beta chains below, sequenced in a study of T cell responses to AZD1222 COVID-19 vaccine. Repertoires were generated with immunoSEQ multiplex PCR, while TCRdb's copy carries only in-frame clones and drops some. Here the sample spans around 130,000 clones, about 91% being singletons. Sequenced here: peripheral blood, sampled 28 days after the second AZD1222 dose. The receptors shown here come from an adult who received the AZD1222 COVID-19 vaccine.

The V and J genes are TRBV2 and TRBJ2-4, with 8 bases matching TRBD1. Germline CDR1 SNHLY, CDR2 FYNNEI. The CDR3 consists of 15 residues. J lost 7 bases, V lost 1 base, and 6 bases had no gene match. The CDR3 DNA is TGTGCCAGCAGTGAAGGTGACAGGGGTCGTAACATTCAGTACTTC. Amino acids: CASSEGDRGRNIQYF.

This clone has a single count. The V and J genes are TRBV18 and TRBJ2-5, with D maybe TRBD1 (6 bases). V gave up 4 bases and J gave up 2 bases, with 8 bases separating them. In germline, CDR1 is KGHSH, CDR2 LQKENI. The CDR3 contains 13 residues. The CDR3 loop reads CASSRGQQETQYF. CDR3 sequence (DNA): TGTGCCAGCTCACGTGGACAGCAAGAGACCCAGTACTTC.

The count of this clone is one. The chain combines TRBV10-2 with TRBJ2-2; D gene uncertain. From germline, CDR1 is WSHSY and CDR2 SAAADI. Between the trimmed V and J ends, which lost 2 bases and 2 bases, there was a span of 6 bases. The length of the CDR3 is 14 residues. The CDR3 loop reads CASSEARNTGELFF. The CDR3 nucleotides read TGCGCCAGCAGTGAGGCCAGAAACACCGGGGAGCTGTTTTTT.

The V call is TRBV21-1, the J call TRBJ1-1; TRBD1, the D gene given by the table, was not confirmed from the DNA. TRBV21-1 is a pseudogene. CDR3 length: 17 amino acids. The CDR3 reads CASSSSPLQGAGTEAFF. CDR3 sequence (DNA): TGTGCCAGCAGCTCCTCACCCTTACAGGGGGCAGGCACTGAAGCTTTCTTT.

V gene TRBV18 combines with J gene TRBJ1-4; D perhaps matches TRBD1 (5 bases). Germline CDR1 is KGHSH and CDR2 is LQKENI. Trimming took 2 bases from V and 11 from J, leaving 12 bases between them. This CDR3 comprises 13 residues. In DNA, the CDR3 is TGTGCCAGCTCACCAACCCAGGGAGGGAAACTGTTTTTT. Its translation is CASSPTQGGKLFF.

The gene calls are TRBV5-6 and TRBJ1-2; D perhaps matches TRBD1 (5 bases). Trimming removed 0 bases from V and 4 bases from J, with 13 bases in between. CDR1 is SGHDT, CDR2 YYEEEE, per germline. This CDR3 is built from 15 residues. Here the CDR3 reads CASSLVVGGGYGYTF. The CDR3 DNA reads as TGTGCCAGCAGCTTGGTGGTGGGGGGTGGCTATGGCTACACCTTC.

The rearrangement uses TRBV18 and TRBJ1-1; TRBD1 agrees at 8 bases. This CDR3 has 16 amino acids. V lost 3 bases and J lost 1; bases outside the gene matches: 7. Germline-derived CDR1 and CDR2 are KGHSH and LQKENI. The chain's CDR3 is CASSPVLQGGNTEAFF. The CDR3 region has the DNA TGTGCCAGCTCACCCGTGCTACAGGGGGGGAACACTGAAGCTTTCTTT.

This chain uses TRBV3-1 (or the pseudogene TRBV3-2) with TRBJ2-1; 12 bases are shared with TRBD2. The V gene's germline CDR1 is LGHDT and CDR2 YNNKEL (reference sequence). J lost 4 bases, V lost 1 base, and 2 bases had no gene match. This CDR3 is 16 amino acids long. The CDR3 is CASSQASGGAYNEQFF. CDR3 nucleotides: TGTGCCAGCAGCCAAGCTAGCGGGGGGGCATACAATGAGCAGTTCTTC.

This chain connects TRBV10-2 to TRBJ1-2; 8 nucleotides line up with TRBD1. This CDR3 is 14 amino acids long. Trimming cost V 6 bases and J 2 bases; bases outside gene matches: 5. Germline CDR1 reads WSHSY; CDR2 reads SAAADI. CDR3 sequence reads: CASSRGQANYGYTF. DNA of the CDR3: TGCGCCAGCAGCCGGGGACAGGCAAACTATGGCTACACCTTC.

The CDR3 loop reads CASRPRSNTEAFF. The CDR3 nucleotides read TGTGCCAGTAGGCCTAGGAGTAACACTGAAGCTTTCTTT. The chain links TRBV19 to TRBJ1-1; D gene uncertain. The CDR3 consists of 13 residues. Germline V lookup: CDR1 LNHDA, CDR2 SQIVND (reference sequence). The V end lost 6 bases, the J end lost 2 bases, and 10 bases lay between the germline ends.

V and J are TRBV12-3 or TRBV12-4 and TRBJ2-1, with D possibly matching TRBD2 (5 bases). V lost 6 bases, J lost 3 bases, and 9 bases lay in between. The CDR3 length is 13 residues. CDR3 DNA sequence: TGTGCCAGCAGGAGGGATAACTACAATGAGCAGTTCTTC. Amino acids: CASRRDNYNEQFF.

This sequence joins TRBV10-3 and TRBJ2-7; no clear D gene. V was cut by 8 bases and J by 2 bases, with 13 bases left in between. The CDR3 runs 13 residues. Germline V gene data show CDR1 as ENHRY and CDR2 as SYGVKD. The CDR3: CAISPQGTYEQYF. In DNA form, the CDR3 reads TGTGCCATCTCCCCCCAAGGAACCTACGAGCAGTACTTC.

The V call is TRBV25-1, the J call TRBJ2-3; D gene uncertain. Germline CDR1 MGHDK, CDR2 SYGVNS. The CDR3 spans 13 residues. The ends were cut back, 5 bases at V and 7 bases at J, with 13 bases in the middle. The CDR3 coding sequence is TGTGCCAGCAGTCCCACCGGAGTTCATACGCAGTATTTT. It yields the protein CASSPTGVHTQYF.

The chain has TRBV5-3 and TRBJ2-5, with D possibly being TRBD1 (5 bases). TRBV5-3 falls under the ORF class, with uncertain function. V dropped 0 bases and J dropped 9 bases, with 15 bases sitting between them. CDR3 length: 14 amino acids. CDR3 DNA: TGTGCCAGAAGCTTGGGGGGTGGACAAAGGGCCCAGTACTTC. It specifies CARSLGGGQRAQYF.

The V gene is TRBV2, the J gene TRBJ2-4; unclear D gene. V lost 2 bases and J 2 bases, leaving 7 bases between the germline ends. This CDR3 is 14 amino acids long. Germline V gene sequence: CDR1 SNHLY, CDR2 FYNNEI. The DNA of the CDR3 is TGTGCCAGCAGTGAACTGGGTTCCAAAAACATTCAGTACTTC. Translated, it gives CASSELGSKNIQYF.

CDR3 loop: CASSLTGRPDTQYF. The CDR3 coding sequence is TGTGCCAGCAGCTTGACAGGGAGGCCAGATACGCAGTATTTT. V gene TRBV5-6 combines with J gene TRBJ2-3, with D tentatively TRBD1 or TRBD2 (6 bases each). CDR3 size: 14 residues. The germline V gene encodes CDR1 SGHDT and CDR2 YYEEEE. V lost 1 base and J lost 4, with 10 bases in between. The variable domain in full, with the rest retrieved from reference TRBV5-6 and TRBJ2-3, is DAGVTQSPTHLIKTRGQQVTLRCSPKSGHDTVSWYQQALGQGPQFIFQYYEEEERQRGNFPDRFSGHQFPNYSSELNVNALLLGDSALYLCASSLTGRPDTQYFGPGTRLTVL.

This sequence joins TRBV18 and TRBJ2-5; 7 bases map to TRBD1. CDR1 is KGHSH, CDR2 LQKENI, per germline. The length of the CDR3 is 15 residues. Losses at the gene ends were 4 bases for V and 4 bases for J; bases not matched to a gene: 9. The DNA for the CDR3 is TGTGCCAGCTCACAACGGGCCTCAGGGGGAGAGACCCAGTACTTC. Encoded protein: CASSQRASGGETQYF.

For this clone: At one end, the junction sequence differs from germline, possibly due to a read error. The CDR3 sequence: CSASGQAF. The CDR3 coding sequence is TGCAGTGCCTCGGGACAGGCTTTT. This sequence joins TRBV20-1 and TRBJ1-4; 8 nucleotides align to TRBD1. The CDR3 is 8 amino acids. CDR1 DFQATT and CDR2 SNEGSKA come from the germline V gene (reference sequence).

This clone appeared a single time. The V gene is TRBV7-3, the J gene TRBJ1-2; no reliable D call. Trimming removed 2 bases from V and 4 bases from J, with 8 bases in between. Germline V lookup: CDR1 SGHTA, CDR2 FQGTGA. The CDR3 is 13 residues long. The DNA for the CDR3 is TGTGCCAGCAGCTTACAACGGGGCTATGGCTACACCTTC. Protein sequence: CASSLQRGYGYTF.

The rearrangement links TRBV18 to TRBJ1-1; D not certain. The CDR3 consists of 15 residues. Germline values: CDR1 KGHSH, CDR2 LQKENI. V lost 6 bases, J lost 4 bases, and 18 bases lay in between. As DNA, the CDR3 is TGTGCCAGCTCTTCTTCGGGGTTCGCTGGCACTGAAGCTTTCTTT. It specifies CASSSSGFAGTEAFF.

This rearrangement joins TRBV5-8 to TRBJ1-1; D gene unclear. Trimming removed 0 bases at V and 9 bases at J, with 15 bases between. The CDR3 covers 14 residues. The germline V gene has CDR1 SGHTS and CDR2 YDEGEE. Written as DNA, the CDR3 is TGTGCCAGCAGCTTGGTGGGCGTAGTCGAGCAAGCTTTCTTT. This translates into CASSLVGVVEQAFF.

CDR3: CASRPGQGYGYTF. The CDR3 DNA reads TGTGCCAGCAGACCGGGACAGGGTTATGGCTACACCTTC. The chain is built from TRBV6-5 and TRBJ1-2, with TRBD1 matching 9 bases. The germline V gene has CDR1 MNHEY and CDR2 SVGAGI. V was pared by 6 bases and J by 5 bases, with 4 bases of the junction left unmatched. This CDR3 contains 13 residues.

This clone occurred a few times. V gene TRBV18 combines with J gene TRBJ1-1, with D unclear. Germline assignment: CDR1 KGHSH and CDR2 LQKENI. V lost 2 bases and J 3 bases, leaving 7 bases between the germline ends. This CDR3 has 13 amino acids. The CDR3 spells CASSPGMDTEAFF. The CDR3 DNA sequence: TGTGCCAGCTCACCAGGGATGGACACTGAAGCTTTCTTT. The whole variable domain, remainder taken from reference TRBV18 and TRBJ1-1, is NAGVMQNPRHLVRRRGQEARLRCSPMKGHSHVYWYRQLPEEGLKFMVYLQKENIIDESGMPKERFSAEFPKEGPSILRIQQVVRGDSAAYFCASSPGMDTEAFFGQGTRLTVV.